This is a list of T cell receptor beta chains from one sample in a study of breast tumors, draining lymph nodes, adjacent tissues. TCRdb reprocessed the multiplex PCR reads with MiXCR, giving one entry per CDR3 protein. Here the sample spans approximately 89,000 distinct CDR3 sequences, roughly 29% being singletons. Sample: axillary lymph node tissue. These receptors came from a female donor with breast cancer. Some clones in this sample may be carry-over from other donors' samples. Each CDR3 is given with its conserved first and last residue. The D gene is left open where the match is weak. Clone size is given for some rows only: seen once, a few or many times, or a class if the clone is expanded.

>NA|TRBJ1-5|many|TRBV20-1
CSAHMMGRQPQHF
TGCAGTGCCCATATGATGGGGCGTCAGCCCCAGCATTTT
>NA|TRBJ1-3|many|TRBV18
CASSPEQYTIYF
TGTGCCAGCTCACCCGAACAGTACACCATATATTTT
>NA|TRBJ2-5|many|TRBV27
CASSLYSQETQYF
TGTGCCAGCAGTTTATACTCCCAAGAGACCCAGTACTTC
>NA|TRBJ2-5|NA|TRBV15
CATGWGHLRETRYF
TGTGCCACCGGATGGGGACACCTCCGAGAGACCCGGTACTTC
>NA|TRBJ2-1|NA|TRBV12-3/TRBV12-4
CASRPRGSASGSSYNEQFF
TGTGCCAGCAGACCTAGGGGCAGCGCTAGTGGGAGCTCCTACAATGAGCAGTTCTTC
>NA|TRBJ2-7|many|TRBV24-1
CATSDRRASGHEQYF
TGTGCCACCAGTGATCGTCGGGCTTCAGGTCACGAGCAGTACTTC
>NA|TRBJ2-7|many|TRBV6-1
CASSVDSQRGQYF
TGTGCCAGCAGTGTAGACAGCCAACGTGGGCAGTACTTC
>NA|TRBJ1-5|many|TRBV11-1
CASAKGDNQPQHF
TGTGCCAGCGCTAAGGGGGACAATCAGCCCCAGCATTTT
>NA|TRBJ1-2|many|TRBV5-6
CASSFQQSAYGYTF
TGTGCCAGCAGCTTTCAACAGTCGGCATATGGCTACACCTTC
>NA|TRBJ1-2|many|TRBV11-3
CASSPPGGGSGYTF
TGTGCCAGCAGCCCCCCTGGCGGGGGTAGCGGCTACACCTTC
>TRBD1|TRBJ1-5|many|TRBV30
CAWSTGGNQPQHF
TGTGCCTGGAGTACAGGGGGCAATCAGCCCCAGCATTTT
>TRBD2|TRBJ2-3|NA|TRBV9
CAGSLAGGPITGTQYF
TGTGCCGGCAGTCTAGCGGGAGGGCCCATCACAGGTACGCAGTATTTT
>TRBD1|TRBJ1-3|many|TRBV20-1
CSASATTGLGNTIYF
TGCAGTGCTAGCGCTACGACAGGGTTAGGAAACACCATATATTTT
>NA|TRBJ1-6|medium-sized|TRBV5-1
CASSLRSTENSPLHF
TGCGCCAGCAGCCTGAGGTCCACAGAGAATTCACCCCTCCACTTT
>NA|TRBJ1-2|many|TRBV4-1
CASSQEYGGYTF
TGCGCCAGCAGCCAAGAATATGGTGGCTACACCTTC
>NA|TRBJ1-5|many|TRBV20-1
CSARLGHRSVNQPQHF
TGCAGTGCCCGGCTCGGGCACAGATCAGTCAATCAGCCCCAGCATTTT
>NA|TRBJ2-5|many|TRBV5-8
CASSSSRQKQETQYF
TGTGCCAGCAGCTCCAGCCGACAGAAGCAAGAGACCCAGTACTTC
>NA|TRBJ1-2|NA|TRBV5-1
CASSSGGGNGYTF
TGCGCCAGCAGCTCTGGGGGGGGAAATGGCTACACCTTC
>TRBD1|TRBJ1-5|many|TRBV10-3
CAISEGGGGNQPQHF
TGTGCCATCAGTGAGGGAGGGGGCGGCAATCAGCCCCAGCATTTT
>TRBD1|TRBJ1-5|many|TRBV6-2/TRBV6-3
CASSYDRGKSNQPQHF
TGTGCCAGCAGTTACGACAGGGGAAAAAGCAATCAGCCCCAGCATTTT
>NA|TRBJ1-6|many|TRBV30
CAWSVSDGWRHSPLHF
TGTGCCTGGAGTGTCTCGGATGGGTGGCGGCATTCACCCCTCCACTTT
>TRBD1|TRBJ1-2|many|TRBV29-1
CSAGGQENYGYTF
TGCAGCGCGGGGGGACAGGAGAACTATGGCTACACCTTC
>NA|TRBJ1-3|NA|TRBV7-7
CTLSSRSTIYF
TGTACCCTAAGCTCTAGAAGCACCATATATTTT
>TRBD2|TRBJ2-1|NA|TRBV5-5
CATSEYGLAGHNEQFF
TGTGCCACCAGTGAATATGGGCTAGCGGGACACAATGAGCAGTTCTTC
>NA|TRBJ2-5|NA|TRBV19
CASSNGSRNQPQYF
TGTGCCAGTAGTAACGGGAGCCGCAATCAGCCCCAGTACTTC
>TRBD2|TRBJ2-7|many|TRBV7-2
CASSLGLAAVEQYF
TGTGCCAGCAGCTTAGGACTAGCGGCCGTCGAGCAGTACTTC
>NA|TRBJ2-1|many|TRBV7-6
CASSLGGQGSEQFF
TGTGCCAGCAGCTTAGGTGGCCAGGGTTCTGAGCAGTTCTTC
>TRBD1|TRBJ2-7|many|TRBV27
CASRPRQGSYEQYF
TGTGCCAGCAGACCCCGACAGGGTTCCTACGAGCAGTACTTC
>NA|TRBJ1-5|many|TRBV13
CASSAKVGAGQPQHF
TGTGCCAGCAGTGCAAAAGTAGGCGCAGGTCAGCCCCAGCATTTT
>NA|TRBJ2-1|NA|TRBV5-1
CASSFYICSARAGGTYNEQFF
NA
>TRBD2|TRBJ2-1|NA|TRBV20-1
CSATSGSLGTEQFF
TGTAGTGCTACCAGCGGGAGCCTAGGCACTGAGCAGTTCTTC
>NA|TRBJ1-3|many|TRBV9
CASSFRGEGNTIYF
TGTGCCAGCAGCTTTCGAGGGGAGGGAAACACCATATATTTT
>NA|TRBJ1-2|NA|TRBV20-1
CSARGRQAVYGYTF
TGCAGTGCTAGAGGTCGCCAAGCAGTCTATGGCTACACCTTC
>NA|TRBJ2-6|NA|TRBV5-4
CASSLGGTGANVLTF
TGTGCCAGCAGCTTGGGGGGGACTGGGGCCAACGTCCTGACTTTC
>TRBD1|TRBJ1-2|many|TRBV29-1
CSAQGDYGYTF
TGCAGCGCACAGGGGGACTATGGCTACACCTTC
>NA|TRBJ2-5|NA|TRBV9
CASSSLGHIEETQYF
TGTGCCAGCAGCTCACTGGGACATATAGAAGAGACCCAGTACTTC
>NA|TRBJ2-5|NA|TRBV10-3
CAISGLGQETQYF
TGTGCCATCAGTGGTTTAGGCCAAGAGACCCAGTACTTC
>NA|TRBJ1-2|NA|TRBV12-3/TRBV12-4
CASRPPRNSGNTF
TGTGCCAGCAGACCCCCGCGGAACTCTGGAAACACCTTC
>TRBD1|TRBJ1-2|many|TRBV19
CASLDRGAHYGYTF
TGTGCCAGTCTCGACAGGGGCGCCCACTATGGCTACACCTTC
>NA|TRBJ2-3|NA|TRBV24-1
CATSVTDTQYF
TGTGCCACCAGTGTAACAGATACGCAGTATTTT
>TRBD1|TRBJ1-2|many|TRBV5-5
CASSQLDRPNYGYTF
TGTGCCAGCAGCCAACTGGACAGGCCTAACTATGGCTACACCTTC
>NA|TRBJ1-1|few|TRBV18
CASSPTRDTEAFF
TGTGCCAGCTCACCGACACGGGACACTGAAGCTTTCTTT
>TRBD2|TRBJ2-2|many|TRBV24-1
CATRAAGANTGELFF
TGTGCCACCAGAGCAGCGGGAGCCAACACCGGGGAGCTGTTTTTT
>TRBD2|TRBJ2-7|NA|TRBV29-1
CSVGKQGLAGLSEQYF
TGCAGCGTTGGCAAGCAGGGGCTAGCGGGATTGTCCGAGCAGTACTTC
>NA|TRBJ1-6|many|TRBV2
CASKAGLYNSPLHF
TGTGCCAGCAAGGCAGGCCTTTATAATTCACCCCTCCACTTT